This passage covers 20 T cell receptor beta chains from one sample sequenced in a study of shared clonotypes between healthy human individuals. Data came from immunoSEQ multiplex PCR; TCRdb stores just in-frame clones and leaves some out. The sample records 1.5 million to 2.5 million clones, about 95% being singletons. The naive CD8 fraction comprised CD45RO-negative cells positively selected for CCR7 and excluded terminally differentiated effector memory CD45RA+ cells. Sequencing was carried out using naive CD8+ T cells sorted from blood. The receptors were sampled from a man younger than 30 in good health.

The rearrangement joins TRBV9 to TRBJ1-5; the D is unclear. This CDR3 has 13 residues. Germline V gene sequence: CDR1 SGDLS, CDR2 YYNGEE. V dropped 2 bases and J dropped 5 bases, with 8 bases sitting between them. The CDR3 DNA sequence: TGTGCCAGCAGCGTGGGCACCTATCAGCCCCAGCATTTT. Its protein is CASSVGTYQPQHF.

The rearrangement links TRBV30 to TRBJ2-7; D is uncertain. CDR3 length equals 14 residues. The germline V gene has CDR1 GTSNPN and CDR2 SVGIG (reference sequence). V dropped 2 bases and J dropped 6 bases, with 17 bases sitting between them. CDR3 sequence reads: CAWSWVTVLGEQYF. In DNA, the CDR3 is TGTGCCTGGAGTTGGGTTACGGTCCTAGGCGAGCAGTACTTC.

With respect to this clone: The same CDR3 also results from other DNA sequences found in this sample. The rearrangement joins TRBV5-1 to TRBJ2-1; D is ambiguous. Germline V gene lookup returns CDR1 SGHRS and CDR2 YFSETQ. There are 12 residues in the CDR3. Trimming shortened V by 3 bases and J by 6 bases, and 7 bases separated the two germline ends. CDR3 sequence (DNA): TGCGCCAGCAGCTCCGAAGGCAATGAGCAGTTCTTC. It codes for CASSSEGNEQFF. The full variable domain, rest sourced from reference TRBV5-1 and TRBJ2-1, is KAGVTQTPRYLIKTRGQQVTLSCSPISGHRSVSWYQQTPGQGLQFLFEYFSETQRNKGNFPGRFSGRQFSNSRSEMNVSTLELGDSALYLCASSSEGNEQFFGPGTRLTVL.

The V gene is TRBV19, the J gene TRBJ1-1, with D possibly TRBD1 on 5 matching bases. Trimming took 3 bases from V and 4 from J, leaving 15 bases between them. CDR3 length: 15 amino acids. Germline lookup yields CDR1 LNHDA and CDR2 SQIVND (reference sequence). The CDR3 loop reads CASSIVDFRGTEAFF. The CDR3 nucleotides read TGTGCCAGTAGTATTGTGGACTTTAGGGGCACTGAAGCTTTCTTT.

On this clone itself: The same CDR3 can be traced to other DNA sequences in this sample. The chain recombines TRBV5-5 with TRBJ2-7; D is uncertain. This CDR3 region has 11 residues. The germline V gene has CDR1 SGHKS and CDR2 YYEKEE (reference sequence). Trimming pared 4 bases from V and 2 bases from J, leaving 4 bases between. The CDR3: CASSQAYEQYF. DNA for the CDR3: TGTGCCAGCAGCCAGGCCTACGAGCAGTACTTC.

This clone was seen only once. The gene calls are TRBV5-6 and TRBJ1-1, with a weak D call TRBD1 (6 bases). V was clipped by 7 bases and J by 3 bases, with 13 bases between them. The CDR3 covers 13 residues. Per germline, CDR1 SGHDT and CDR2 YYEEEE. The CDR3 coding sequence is TGTGCCAGCCTCCGGGGGGCTTACACTGAAGCTTTCTTT. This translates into CASLRGAYTEAFF.

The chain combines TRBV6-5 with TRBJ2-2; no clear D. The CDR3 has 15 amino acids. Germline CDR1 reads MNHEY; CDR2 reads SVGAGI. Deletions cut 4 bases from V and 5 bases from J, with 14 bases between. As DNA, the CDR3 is TGTGCCAGCAGTTTCTTCCGTAGTGGGACCGGGGAGCTGTTTTTT. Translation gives CASSFFRSGTGELFF.

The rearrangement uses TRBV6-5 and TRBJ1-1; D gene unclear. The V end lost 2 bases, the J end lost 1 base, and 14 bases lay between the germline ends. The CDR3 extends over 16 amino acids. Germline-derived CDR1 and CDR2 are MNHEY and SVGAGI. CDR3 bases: TGTGCCAGCAGTTACCGCGGGCCGCCGCCGAACACTGAAGCTTTCTTT. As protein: CASSYRGPPPNTEAFF.

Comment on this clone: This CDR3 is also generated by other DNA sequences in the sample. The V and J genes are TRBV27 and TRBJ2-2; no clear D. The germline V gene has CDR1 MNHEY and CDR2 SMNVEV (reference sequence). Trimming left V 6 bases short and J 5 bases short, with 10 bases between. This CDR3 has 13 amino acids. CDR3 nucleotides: TGTGCCAGCAGCCTCATGGGAACCGGGGAGCTGTTTTTT. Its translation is CASSLMGTGELFF.

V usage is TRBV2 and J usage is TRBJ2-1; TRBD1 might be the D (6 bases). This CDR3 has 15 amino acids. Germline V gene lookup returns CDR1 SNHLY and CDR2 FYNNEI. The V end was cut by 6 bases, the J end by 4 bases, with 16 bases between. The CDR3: CASSFAGAEYNEQFF. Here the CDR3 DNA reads TGTGCCAGCAGCTTTGCAGGGGCTGAGTACAATGAGCAGTTCTTC.

The CDR3 DNA follows: TGTGCCAGCAGCTCCGGGGTCGGCACGCTCTATGGCTACACCTTC. Its protein is CASSSGVGTLYGYTF. This chain uses TRBV5-5 with TRBJ1-2; the D is unclear. V lost 3 bases and J lost 4, with 16 bases in between. The CDR3 covers 15 residues. Germline V CDR1 and CDR2: SGHKS, YYEKEE (reference sequence).

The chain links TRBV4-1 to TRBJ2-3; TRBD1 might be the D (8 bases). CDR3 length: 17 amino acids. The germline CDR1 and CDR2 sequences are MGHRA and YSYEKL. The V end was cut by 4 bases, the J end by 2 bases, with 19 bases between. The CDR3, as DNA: TGCGCCAGCAGCCCCAGGGGGCTCGGGGGGTCCACAGATACGCAGTATTTT. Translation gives CASSPRGLGGSTDTQYF.

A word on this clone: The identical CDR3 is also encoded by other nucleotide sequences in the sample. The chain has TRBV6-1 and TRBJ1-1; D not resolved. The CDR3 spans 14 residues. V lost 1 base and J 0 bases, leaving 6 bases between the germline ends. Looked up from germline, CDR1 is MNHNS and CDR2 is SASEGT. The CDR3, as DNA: TGTGCCAGCAGTGAAGGCAGATTGAACACTGAAGCTTTCTTT. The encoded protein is CASSEGRLNTEAFF.

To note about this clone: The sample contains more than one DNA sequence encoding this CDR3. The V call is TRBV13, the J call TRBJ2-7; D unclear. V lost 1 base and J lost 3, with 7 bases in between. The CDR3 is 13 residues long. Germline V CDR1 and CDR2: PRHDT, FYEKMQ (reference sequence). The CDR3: CASSLETGYEQYF. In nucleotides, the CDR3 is TGTGCCAGCAGCTTAGAGACGGGCTACGAGCAGTACTTC.

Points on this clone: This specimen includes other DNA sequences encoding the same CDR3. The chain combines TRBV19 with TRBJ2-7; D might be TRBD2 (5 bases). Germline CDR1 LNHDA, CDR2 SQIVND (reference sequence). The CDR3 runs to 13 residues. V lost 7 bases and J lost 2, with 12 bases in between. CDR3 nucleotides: TGTGCCAGTACCAGCGGCCAGACCTACGAGCAGTACTTC. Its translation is CASTSGQTYEQYF.

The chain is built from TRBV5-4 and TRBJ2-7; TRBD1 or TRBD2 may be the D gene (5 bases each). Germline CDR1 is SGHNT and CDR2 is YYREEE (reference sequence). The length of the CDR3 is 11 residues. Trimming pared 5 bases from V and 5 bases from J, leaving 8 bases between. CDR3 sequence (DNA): TGTGCCAGCAGGGGGGTCGACGAGCAGTACTTC. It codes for CASRGVDEQYF.

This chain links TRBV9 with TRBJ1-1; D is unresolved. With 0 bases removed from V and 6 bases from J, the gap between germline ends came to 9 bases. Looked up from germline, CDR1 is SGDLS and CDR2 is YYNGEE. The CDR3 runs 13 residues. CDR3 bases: TGTGCCAGCAGCGTAGAGGAGGGAGCTGAAGCTTTCTTT. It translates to CASSVEEGAEAFF.

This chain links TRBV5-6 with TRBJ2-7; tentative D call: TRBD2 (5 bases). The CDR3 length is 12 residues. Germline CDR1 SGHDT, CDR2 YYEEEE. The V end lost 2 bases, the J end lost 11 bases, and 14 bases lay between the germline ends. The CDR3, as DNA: TGTGCCAGCAGCTTCACATCCGGGGAAAAGTACTTC. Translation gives CASSFTSGEKYF.

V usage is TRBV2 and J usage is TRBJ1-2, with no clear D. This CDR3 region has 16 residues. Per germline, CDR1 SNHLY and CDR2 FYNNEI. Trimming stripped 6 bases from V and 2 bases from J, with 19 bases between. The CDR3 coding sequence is TGTGCCAGCAGACCGGACGACGCTTCTGGGAACTATGGCTACACCTTC. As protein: CASRPDDASGNYGYTF.

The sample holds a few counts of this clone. This chain's CDR3 is CASSTAGTAFYEQYF. The CDR3 bases are TGTGCCAGCAGTACGGCCGGGACAGCTTTCTACGAGCAGTACTTC. This chain connects TRBV27 to TRBJ2-7; 7 bases fit TRBD1. CDR1 is MNHEY and CDR2 is SMNVEV in the germline V gene (reference sequence). This CDR3 region has 15 residues. J lost 3 bases, V lost 5 bases, and 10 bases had no gene match.